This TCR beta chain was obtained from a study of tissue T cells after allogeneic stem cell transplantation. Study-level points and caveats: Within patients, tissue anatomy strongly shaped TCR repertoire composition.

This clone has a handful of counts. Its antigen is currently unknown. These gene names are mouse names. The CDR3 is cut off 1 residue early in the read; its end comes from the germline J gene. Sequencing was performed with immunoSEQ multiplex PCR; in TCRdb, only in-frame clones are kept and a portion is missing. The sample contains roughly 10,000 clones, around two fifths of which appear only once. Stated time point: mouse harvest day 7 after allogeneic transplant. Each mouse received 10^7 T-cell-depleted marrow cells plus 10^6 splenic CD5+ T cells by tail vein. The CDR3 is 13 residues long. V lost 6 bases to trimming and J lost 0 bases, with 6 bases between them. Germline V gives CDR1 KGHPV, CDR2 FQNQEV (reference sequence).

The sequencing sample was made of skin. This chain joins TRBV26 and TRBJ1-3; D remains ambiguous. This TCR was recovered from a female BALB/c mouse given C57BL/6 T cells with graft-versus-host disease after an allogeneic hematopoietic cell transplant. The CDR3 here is CASSQVSGNTLYF. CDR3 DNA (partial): TGTGCCAGCAGCCAGGTTTCTGGAAATACGCTCTAT.